These 9 T cell receptor beta chains were all obtained from the same sample, sequenced in a study of identical twins. TCRdb used MiXCR to reprocess the 5' RACE reads, holding one entry per CDR3 protein. The sample has roughly 250,000 distinct CDR3 sequences, 6% to 8% seen once. These records were also assigned to another study, of yellow fever vaccine responses in identical twins.

Specimen: CD8+ T cells sorted from blood. The receptor set was obtained from a woman between 18 and 29 years old in good health.

The chain links TRBV19 to TRBJ2-1, with unresolved D. The V end was cut by 5 bases, the J end by 6 bases, with 14 bases between. The CDR3 extends over 14 amino acids. CDR1 and CDR2 (germline): LNHDA, SQIVND (reference sequence). This CDR3 reads CASSASPQANEQFF. The CDR3 region has the DNA TGTGCCAGTAGTGCCTCACCGCAGGCCAATGAGCAGTTCTTC.

CDR3 sequence reads: CASSQSSGTYNQPQHF. In DNA, the CDR3 is TGCGCCAGCAGCCAGTCGTCCGGGACATACAATCAGCCCCAGCATTTT. The V call is TRBV4-1, the J call TRBJ1-5; D may be TRBD1 (6 bases). The CDR3 is 16 amino acids. With 3 bases removed from V and 3 bases from J, the gap between germline ends came to 15 bases. The germline CDR1 and CDR2 sequences are MGHRA and YSYEKL.

The chain is built from TRBV5-5 and TRBJ2-1, with TRBD2 identical over 13 bases. The J segment lost 2 bases and the V segment lost 4 bases, leaving 6 bases of the junction unmatched. The germline CDR1 and CDR2 sequences are SGHKS and YYEKEE (reference sequence). CDR3 length equals 17 residues. The CDR3 DNA reads as TGTGCCAGCAGCAGCCAGGGACTAGCGGGGCCCTACAATGAGCAGTTCTTC. It yields the protein CASSSQGLAGPYNEQFF.

This clonotype has ten or more counts. The chain combines TRBV29-1 with TRBJ2-2; D remains unclear. CDR1 and CDR2 (germline): SQVTM, ANQGSEA. CDR3 length: 14 residues. V shed 5 bases and J shed 3 bases, with 13 bases lying between them. CDR3: CSVKLWTDTGELFF. CDR3 bases: TGCAGCGTTAAGCTTTGGACGGACACCGGGGAGCTGTTTTTT.

This clonotype was seen a few times. The chain combines TRBV4-1 with TRBJ2-7; 8 bases align to TRBD2. Trimming cost V 1 base and J 5 bases; bases outside gene matches: 7. CDR1 is MGHRA and CDR2 is YSYEKL in the germline V gene. CDR3 length: 15 amino acids. In nucleotides, the CDR3 is TGCGCCAGCAGCCAAGTGGTTAGCGGGGTCCACGAGCAGTACTTC. Its translation: CASSQVVSGVHEQYF.

The chain joins TRBV2 to TRBJ2-1; 10 bases agree with TRBD2. The V gene's germline CDR1 is SNHLY and CDR2 FYNNEI. The CDR3 length is 16 residues. Germline trimming cut 3 bases from V and 4 bases from J; bases unmatched to any gene: 6. CDR3 residues: CASSESSGGPYNEQFF. DNA of the CDR3: TGTGCCAGCAGTGAGTCTAGCGGGGGCCCTTACAATGAGCAGTTCTTC.

This clonotype was seen more than once but under ten times. The chain joins TRBV20-1 to TRBJ2-1; the match to TRBD2 covers 7 bases. This CDR3 has 14 amino acids. Germline loops: CDR1 DFQATT, CDR2 SNEGSKA (reference sequence). With V trimmed by 3 bases and J by 7 bases, 9 bases remained unmatched. CDR3 sequence reads: CSASWAGETNEQFF. CDR3 in DNA: TGCAGTGCTAGTTGGGCGGGAGAAACGAATGAGCAGTTCTTC.

This chain joins TRBV29-1 and TRBJ2-7; TRBD1 agrees at 9 bases. Germline CDR1 SQVTM, CDR2 ANQGSEA. The ends lost 0 bases at V and 4 bases at J; junction bases unmatched: 4. The CDR3 is made up of 14 amino acids. CDR3 DNA sequence: TGCAGCGTTGAAGACATAGACAGGGGGTACGAGCAGTACTTC. Translated, it gives CSVEDIDRGYEQYF.

This chain connects TRBV13 to TRBJ2-3; 7 nucleotides agree with TRBD2. There are 16 residues in the CDR3. Germline V gene sequence: CDR1 PRHDT, CDR2 FYEKMQ (reference sequence). The V segment lost 5 bases and the J segment 6 bases; nucleotides outside the gene matches: 14. CDR3 loop: CASSLSRTSGRDTQYF. For the CDR3, the DNA is TGTGCCAGCAGCCTATCTCGGACTAGTGGGAGGGATACGCAGTATTTT. The whole variable domain, filled in from reference TRBV13 and TRBJ2-3, reads AAGVIQSPRHLIKEKRETATLKCYPIPRHDTVYWYQQGPGQDPQFLISFYEKMQSDKGSIPDRFSAQQFSDYHSELNMSSLELGDSALYFCASSLSRTSGRDTQYFGPGTRLTVL.